What follows is one TCR beta chain and its context. Antigen: not known. The source of the sample is a study of T-cell memory formation after mild COVID-19. CDR3 length: 12 residues. Per the germline V gene, CDR1 is MNHEY and CDR2 is SVGAGI. Trimming stripped 5 bases from V and 6 bases from J, with 11 bases between. General study results and limits: Contracting CD4+ clones were located mainly in CM and EM, and CD8+ clones in EMRA.

With constant-segment primers, 5'RACE yielded cDNA libraries of TCR alpha and TCR beta that carried sample barcodes and UMIs. TCRdb reprocessed the 5' RACE reads with MiXCR, giving one entry per CDR3 protein. The profile shows 250,000 to 300,000 distinct CDR3 sequences, around 16% of them singletons. J is TRBJ2-7 and V is TRBV6-5, with D perhaps matching TRBD2 (6 bases). The TCR was taken from a man younger than 30 who had mild COVID-19 (a few samples of this study predate the infection). Cell type and time point are not known. The sample taken for sequencing was PBMCs or a T cell subset sorted from them (not recorded which). CDR3 residues: CASSVPGGEQYV. CDR3 bases: TGTGCCAGCAGTGTCCCCGGGGGCGAGCAGTACGTC.